This T cell receptor beta chain originates from a study of graft-versus-host responses after intestinal transplantation. This clone was observed once. Its antigen is not known. Clones were sequenced by immunoSEQ multiplex PCR, and TCRdb holds only the in-frame ones, with some missing. The data hold around 110,000 clones, with about nine tenths observed a single time. Germline-derived CDR1 and CDR2 are MGHRA and YSYEKL. Trimming cost V 4 bases and J 2 bases, with 15 bases left between them. The CDR3 has 16 amino acids. Material: unstimulated CD4+ T cells sorted from spleen or lymph node cells, obtained before intestinal transplant. The sequence came from a human donor who received an intestinal transplant. This rearrangement joins TRBV4-1 to TRBJ2-1; D perhaps matches TRBD2 (6 bases). CDR3 sequence: CASSRPSGRTYNEQFF. The CDR3 DNA is TGCGCCAGCAGCCGGCCGAGCGGGCGTACCTACAATGAGCAGTTCTTC.